These 15 T cell receptor beta chains came from one sample sequenced in a study of beta chain features in type 1 diabetes. The entirety of the isolated RNA underwent reverse transcription, so expressed TCRB transcripts were sequenced. TCRdb's table, derived via immunoSEQ multiplex PCR, lists solely in-frame clones and lacks some. The sample carries about 130,000 clones, around 8.7% recorded once. The source material was central memory CD4+ T cells from blood. The receptor source for this set is a man between 18 and 35 years old in good health.

This clone was seen ten or more times. V gene TRBV30 combines with J gene TRBJ2-1; the match to TRBD2 covers 10 bases. The V segment lost 2 bases and the J segment 14 bases; nucleotides outside the gene matches: 3. CDR1 and CDR2 (germline): GTSNPN, SVGIG (reference sequence). This CDR3 is built from 11 residues. The CDR3 region is CAWSSGGEEFF. The CDR3 coding sequence is TGTGCCTGGAGTAGCGGGGGGGAGGAGTTCTTC.

This clone was seen only a few times. The gene calls are TRBV11-2 and TRBJ2-5, with D unresolved. The CDR3 is 13 residues long. The germline V and J ends were trimmed by 8 bases and 0 bases, with 10 bases remaining between them. Germline-derived CDR1 and CDR2 are SGHAT and FQNNGV. CDR3: CASASRNQETQYF. The DNA for the CDR3 is TGTGCCAGCGCCTCGCGGAACCAAGAGACCCAGTACTTC.

In its sample, this clone was seen a few times. V gene TRBV19 combines with J gene TRBJ2-6, with TRBD1 identical over 10 bases. V gave up 3 bases and J gave up 2 bases; unmatched junction bases: 1. This CDR3 region has 16 residues. Germline V CDR1 and CDR2: LNHDA, SQIVND (reference sequence). DNA for the CDR3: TGTGCCAGTAGTATGGGGACAGGGGCTGGGGCCAACGTCCTGACTTTC. Translated, it gives CASSMGTGAGANVLTF.

Only a few counts were recorded for this clone. The chain is built from TRBV6-1 and TRBJ1-2; 10 bases are a match to TRBD1. This CDR3 region has 15 residues. The germline CDR1 and CDR2 sequences are MNHNS and SASEGT. V was pared by 2 bases and J by 6 bases, with 6 bases of the junction left unmatched. CDR3 in DNA: TGTGCCAGCAGTGAATCGGGACAGGGGTATGATGGCTACACCTTC. Translating it yields CASSESGQGYDGYTF.

This clone occurred a few times. The V gene is TRBV5-1, the J gene TRBJ1-1, with D possibly TRBD1 on 5 matching bases. V was cut by 4 bases and J by 3 bases, with 13 bases left in between. Germline V gene sequence: CDR1 SGHRS, CDR2 YFSETQ. The CDR3 sequence is 14 residues long. CDR3 loop: CASSPGGEYTEAFF. The CDR3 region has the DNA TGCGCCAGCAGCCCGGGGGGGGAGTACACTGAAGCTTTCTTT.

The gene calls are TRBV15 and TRBJ2-5; 12 nucleotides align to TRBD2. Germline lookup yields CDR1 LNHNV and CDR2 YYDKDF (reference sequence). The CDR3 has 15 residues. V trimming: 4 bases; J trimming: 5 bases; junction bases outside the gene matches: 5. The DNA for the CDR3 is TGTGCCACCAGCAAGACTAGCGGGGGCAGGGAGACCCAGTACTTC. Protein sequence: CATSKTSGGRETQYF.

This clone was detected a few times. The chain carries TRBV27 and TRBJ2-7; tentatively, D is TRBD1 (6 bases). Looked up from germline, CDR1 is MNHEY and CDR2 is SMNVEV (reference sequence). Deletions cut 5 bases from V and 3 bases from J, with 20 bases between. This CDR3 is 16 amino acids long. CDR3 coding DNA: TGTGCCAGCAGTAAAACAGGGATTCAGTACCTCTACGAGCAGTACTTC. The encoded protein is CASSKTGIQYLYEQYF.

The genes are TRBV6-6 and TRBJ1-6; 7 bases line up with TRBD1. CDR1 MNHNY and CDR2 SVGAGI come from the germline V gene (reference sequence). The CDR3 extends over 14 amino acids. Germline trimming cut 6 bases from V and 7 bases from J; bases unmatched to any gene: 6. The CDR3 coding sequence is TGTGCCAGCAGAGGGGACAGCCAAAATTCACCCCTCCACTTT. Translating gives CASRGDSQNSPLHF.

The rearrangement links TRBV30 to TRBJ2-7, with D maybe TRBD1 (5 bases). The germline V and J ends were trimmed by 3 bases and 0 bases, with 24 bases remaining between them. Germline V gene data show CDR1 as GTSNPN and CDR2 as SVGIG (reference sequence). The CDR3 is 18 amino acids. CDR3 in amino acids: CAWRGSIGRTGFSYEQYF. In nucleotides, the CDR3 is TGTGCCTGGAGGGGAAGCATAGGTCGTACAGGATTCTCCTACGAGCAGTACTTC.

With regard to this clone: Other DNA sequences in the same sample also yield this CDR3. The genes are TRBV27 and TRBJ1-2; D may be TRBD1 (6 bases). CDR3 size: 13 residues. V was cut by 6 bases and J by 3 bases, with 11 bases left in between. The germline CDR1 and CDR2 sequences are MNHEY and SMNVEV (reference sequence). The CDR3 DNA is TGTGCCAGCAGCCGCAGGGGTGACTATGGCTACACCTTC. Amino acid sequence: CASSRRGDYGYTF.

This clone was observed at least ten times. The rearrangement joins TRBV9 to TRBJ1-1; TRBD1 matches 7 bases. Germline V gene lookup returns CDR1 SGDLS and CDR2 YYNGEE. With 1 base clipped from V and 4 bases from J, the junction kept 1 base outside the gene matches. CDR3 length: 13 residues. The CDR3 nucleotides read TGTGCCAGCAGCGTAAGACAGGGCACTGAAGCTTTCTTT. Its protein is CASSVRQGTEAFF.

This clone was detected only a few times. V and J are TRBV28 and TRBJ1-2, with 11 bases fitting TRBD1. CDR3 size: 14 residues. With V trimmed by 5 bases and J by 7 bases, 6 bases remained unmatched. From germline, CDR1 is MDHEN and CDR2 SYDVKM. The CDR3 DNA reads as TGTGCCAGCAGTACCGGGACAGGGGGAGGTGGCTACACCTTC. Translation gives CASSTGTGGGGYTF.

V gene TRBV11-3 combines with J gene TRBJ2-1, with 11 positions matching TRBD1. Germline CDR1 and CDR2: SGHNT and YENEEA. V shed 4 bases and J 14 bases; nucleotides not matched to a gene: 7. The CDR3 spans 13 residues. CDR3 sequence: CASSSAQGQGEFF. CDR3 nucleotides: TGTGCCAGCAGCTCAGCTCAGGGACAGGGGGAGTTCTTC.

This clone was recorded a few times. The chain links TRBV18 to TRBJ1-5; no reliable D call. The V gene lost 4 bases and the J gene lost 1 base, with 14 bases spanning the gap. Per germline, CDR1 KGHSH and CDR2 LQKENI. This CDR3 is 16 amino acids long. CDR3 in amino acids: CASSRSLADSNQPQHF. The DNA of the CDR3 is TGTGCCAGCTCACGTAGCCTAGCGGACAGCAATCAGCCCCAGCATTTT.

The V gene is TRBV5-4, the J gene TRBJ2-1, with 9 bases fitting TRBD1. V lost 4 bases and J lost 0; bases outside the gene matches: 8. Germline CDR1 is SGHNT and CDR2 is YYREEE (reference sequence). The length of the CDR3 is 17 residues. In nucleotides, the CDR3 is TGTGCCAGCAGCCCGGACAGGGGAAGGGGCTCCTACAATGAGCAGTTCTTC. Translating it yields CASSPDRGRGSYNEQFF.